This TCR beta chain appears in the sequencing data of a study of blood T cell repertoires in COVID-19 (TCRdb year 2020). General notes on the study: Samples covering the acute and convalescent phases of COVID-19 were provided by collaborators in the United States, Italy and Spain. A de-identified subject ID, COVID-19 status, age in years and sex were almost always included in the sample metadata. A freely available public database, intended as a resource for researchers studying the immune response to SARS-CoV-2, is where the repertoires were released. Where available, HLA class I and class II types were taken from metadata supplied by the sample provider and were not determined by assay-based typing. The material from the prospective study consisted of cDNA or gDNA derived from T cells, B-cell-depleted T cells, or PBMCs. Samples were obtained from the ongoing ImmuneRACE study (first 160 participants) and from 1,254 subjects provided by 6 global collaborators. Subjects who had been exposed to COVID-19, were actively infected with it, or had recovered from it provided the deeply sampled blood TCRbeta repertoires that made up the dataset. Broad study findings and their caveats: The amount of clinical and demographic metadata varied by source and participant and was provided uncurated.

TCRbeta CDR3 regions were amplified from genomic DNA using the immunoSEQ Assay, a bias-controlled multiplex PCR. The paper's data handling went like this. The number of nucleated cells in each sample was estimated from the amplification of reference gene primers within the assay. To quantify the absolute abundance of each unique TCRbeta CDR3 rearrangement, sequence reads were collapsed and filtered. For each sample, productive Simpson clonality was calculated by taking the square root of Simpson's diversity index across productive rearrangements. The immuneACCESS repertoire file appears here via TCRdb, limited to in-frame rearrangements. These files lack a portion of the clones; in checked studies, under half of the deficit traces to unresolved V genes, and the cause of the others is not known. The DNA gave D and trimming, while V, J and clone size come from that table. This sample holds 150,000 to 200,000 clones; more than 60% were observed only once. In total, the top ten clones hold 8% to 9.5% of the sample.

Collaborating institutions collected whole blood in K2EDTA tubes following their own protocols. For TCRbeta analysis, collaborators shipped samples in one of three forms: frozen whole blood, isolated PBMCs, or DNA extracted from either of those sample types. V drops 3 bases and J drops 3 bases, leaving 12 bases in between. The germline V gene supplies CDR1 KGHSH and CDR2 LQKENI. The CDR3 holds 15 amino acids from the cysteine to the phenylalanine. Only the CDR3 DNA is retained, 45 bases long and in frame from the first base. This clone was seen a handful of times. There is no known antigen for this receptor. One base away there is no much larger clone; base qualities are not given.

The chain is made from TRBV18 and TRBJ2-1; the D gene is perhaps TRBD1, from 5 matching bases. The origin of this receptor is a man in his 60s with acute or convalescent COVID-19. The specimen was peripheral blood. The DNA reads TGTGCCAGCTCACCCGCAGGGATCCTCTACAATGAGCAGTTCTTC. This yields the protein CASSPAGILYNEQFF.